This T cell receptor beta chain was sequenced in a study of cytomegalovirus exposure and HLA in healthy donors. Background on the study: Later analysis reported that the roughly 110 validation repertoires shared the platform of the 650 to 700 first-cohort repertoires.

Study conclusions and caveats: Subsequent analysis found a tendency for first-cohort TCR clusters to co-occur within the 100 to 150 validation repertoires. The study recorded 164 TCR beta chains that were cytomegalovirus-associated.

With regard to this clone: The antigen remains unidentified.

Sequencing used immunoSEQ multiplex PCR; TCRdb keeps in-frame clones, though not all of them. The sample gives 95,000 to 150,000 clones, approximately 94% of which show up once; less than 2% is in the top ten. The CDR3 length is 14 residues. With 4 bases removed from V and 2 bases from J, the gap between germline ends came to 11 bases. Germline lookup yields CDR1 MDHEN and CDR2 SYDVKM. Sequenced material: PBMCs. The chain combines TRBV28 with TRBJ1-2, with D possibly matching TRBD1 (6 bases). The origin of this receptor is a man between 18 and 29 years old in good health and CMV-seronegative. CDR3 region: CASSSPTGNYGYTF. The CDR3, as DNA: TGTGCCAGCAGTTCGCCGACAGGAAACTATGGCTACACCTTC.